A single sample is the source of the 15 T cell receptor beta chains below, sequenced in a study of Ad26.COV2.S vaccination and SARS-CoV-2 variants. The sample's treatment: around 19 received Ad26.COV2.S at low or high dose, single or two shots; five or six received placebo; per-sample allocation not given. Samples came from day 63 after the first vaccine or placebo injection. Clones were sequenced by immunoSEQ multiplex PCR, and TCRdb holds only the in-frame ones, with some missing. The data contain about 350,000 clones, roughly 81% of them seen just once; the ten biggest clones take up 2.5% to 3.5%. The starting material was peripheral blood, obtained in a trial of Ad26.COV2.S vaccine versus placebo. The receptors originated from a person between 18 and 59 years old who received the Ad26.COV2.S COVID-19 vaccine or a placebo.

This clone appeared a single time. CDR3 region: CASSSTGGNYEQYF. DNA of the CDR3: TGTGCCAGCAGTTCTACAGGGGGGAACTACGAGCAGTACTTC. The genes are TRBV5-5 and TRBJ2-7, with 8 bases that match TRBD1. The ends lost 5 bases at V and 3 bases at J; junction bases unmatched: 7. Germline CDR1 reads SGHKS; CDR2 reads YYEKEE (reference sequence). CDR3 size: 14 residues. The full variable domain, with the rest looked up from reference TRBV5-5 and TRBJ2-7, is DAGVTQSPTHLIKTRGQQVTLRCSPISGHKSVSWYQQVLGQGPQFIFQYYEKEERGRGNFPDRFSARQFPNYSSELNVNALLLGDSALYLCASSSTGGNYEQYFGPGTRLTVT.

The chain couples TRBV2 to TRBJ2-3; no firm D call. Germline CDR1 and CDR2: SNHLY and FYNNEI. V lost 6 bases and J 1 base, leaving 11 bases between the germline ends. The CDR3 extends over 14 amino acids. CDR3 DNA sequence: TGTGCCAGCAGCGGTTTGCTCCGCACAGATACGCAGTATTTT. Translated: CASSGLLRTDTQYF.

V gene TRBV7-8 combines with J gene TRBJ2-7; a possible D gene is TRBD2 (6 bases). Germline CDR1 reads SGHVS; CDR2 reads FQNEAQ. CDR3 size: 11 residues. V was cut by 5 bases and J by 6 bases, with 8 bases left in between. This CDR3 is CASSNSGEQYF. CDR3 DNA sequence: TGTGCCAGCAGCAATAGCGGCGAGCAGTACTTC.

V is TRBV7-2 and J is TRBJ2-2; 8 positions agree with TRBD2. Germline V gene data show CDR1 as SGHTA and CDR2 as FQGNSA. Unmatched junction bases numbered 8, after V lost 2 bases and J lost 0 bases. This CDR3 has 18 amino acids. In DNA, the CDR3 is TGTGCCAGCAGCTTATTGCTCGGGGGGGCGTCGAACACCGGGGAGCTGTTTTTT. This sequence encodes CASSLLLGGASNTGELFF.

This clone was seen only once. The CDR3 reads CASSPGTGKSSPLHF. CDR3 DNA sequence: TGTGCCAGCAGCCCTGGGACAGGGAAAAGTTCACCCCTCCACTTT. The chain is built from TRBV7-6 and TRBJ1-6, with 9 bases that match TRBD1. Germline V CDR1 and CDR2: SGHVS, FNYEAQ. The CDR3 contains 15 residues. V shed 5 bases, J shed 9 bases, and the junction held 8 bases outside the gene matches.

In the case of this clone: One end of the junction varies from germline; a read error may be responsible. The CDR3 DNA reads TGTGCCAGCAGTCTATCCTCACAGGGAGTCTCCTACGAGCAGTACTTC. Translation: CASSLSSQGVSYEQYF. The chain links TRBV27 to TRBJ2-7; D is perhaps TRBD1 (6 bases). Germline V gives CDR1 MNHEY, CDR2 SMNVEV (reference sequence). The CDR3 extends over 16 amino acids.

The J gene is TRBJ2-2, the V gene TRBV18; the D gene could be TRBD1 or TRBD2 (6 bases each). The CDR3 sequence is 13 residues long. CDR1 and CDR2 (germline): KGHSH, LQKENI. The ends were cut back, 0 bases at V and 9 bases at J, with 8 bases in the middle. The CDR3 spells CASSPPGGWELFF. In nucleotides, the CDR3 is TGTGCCAGCTCACCACCGGGGGGCTGGGAGCTGTTTTTT.

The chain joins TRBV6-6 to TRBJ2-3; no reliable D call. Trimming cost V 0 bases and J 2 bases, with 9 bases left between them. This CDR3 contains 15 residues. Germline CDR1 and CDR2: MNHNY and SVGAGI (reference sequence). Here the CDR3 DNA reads TGTGCCAGCAGTTACTCGGTGGACGCCACAGATACGCAGTATTTT. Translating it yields CASSYSVDATDTQYF.

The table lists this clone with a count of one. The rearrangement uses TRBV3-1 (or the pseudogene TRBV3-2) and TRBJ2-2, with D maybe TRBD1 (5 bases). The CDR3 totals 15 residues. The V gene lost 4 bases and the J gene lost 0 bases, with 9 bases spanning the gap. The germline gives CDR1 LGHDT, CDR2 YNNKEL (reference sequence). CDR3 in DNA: TGTGCCAGCAGCCGACAGCTGACGAACACCGGGGAGCTGTTTTTT. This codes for CASSRQLTNTGELFF.

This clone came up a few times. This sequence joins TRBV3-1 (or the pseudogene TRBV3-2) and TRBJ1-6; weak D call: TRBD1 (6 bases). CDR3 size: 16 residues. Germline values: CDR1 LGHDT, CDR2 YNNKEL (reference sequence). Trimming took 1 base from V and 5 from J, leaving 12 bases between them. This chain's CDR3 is CASSQGSRGNNSPLHF. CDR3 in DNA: TGTGCCAGCAGCCAAGGATCCAGGGGCAATAATTCACCCCTCCACTTT.

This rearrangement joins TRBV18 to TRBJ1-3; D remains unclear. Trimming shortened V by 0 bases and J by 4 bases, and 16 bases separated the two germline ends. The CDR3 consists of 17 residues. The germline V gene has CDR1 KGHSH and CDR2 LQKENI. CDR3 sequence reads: CASSPPQLGTPGNTIYF. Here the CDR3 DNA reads TGTGCCAGCTCACCACCCCAGCTTGGCACACCCGGAAACACCATATATTTT.

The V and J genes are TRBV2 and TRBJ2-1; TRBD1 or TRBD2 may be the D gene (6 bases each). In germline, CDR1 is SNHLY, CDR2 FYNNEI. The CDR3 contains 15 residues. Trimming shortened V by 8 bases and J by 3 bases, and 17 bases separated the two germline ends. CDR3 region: CASQAEGGRYNEQFF. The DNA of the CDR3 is TGTGCCAGCCAAGCAGAGGGGGGCCGCTACAATGAGCAGTTCTTC.

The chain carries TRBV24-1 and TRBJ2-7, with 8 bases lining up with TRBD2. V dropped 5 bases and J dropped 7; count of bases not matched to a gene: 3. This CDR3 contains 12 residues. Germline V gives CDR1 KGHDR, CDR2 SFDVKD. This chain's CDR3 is CATSGTSSEQYF. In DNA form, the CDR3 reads TGTGCCACCAGTGGGACTAGCAGTGAGCAGTACTTC.

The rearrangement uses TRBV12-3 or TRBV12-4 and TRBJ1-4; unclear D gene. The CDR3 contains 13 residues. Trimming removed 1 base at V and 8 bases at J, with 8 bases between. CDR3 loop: CASSLGAGEKLFF. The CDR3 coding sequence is TGTGCCAGCAGTTTAGGGGCGGGGGAAAAACTGTTTTTT.

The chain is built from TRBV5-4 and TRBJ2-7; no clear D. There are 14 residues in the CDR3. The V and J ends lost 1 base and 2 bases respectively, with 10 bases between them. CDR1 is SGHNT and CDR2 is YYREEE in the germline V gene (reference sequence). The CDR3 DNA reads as TGTGCCAGCAGCTTGTATGGGTCTACCTACGAGCAGTACTTC. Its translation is CASSLYGSTYEQYF.